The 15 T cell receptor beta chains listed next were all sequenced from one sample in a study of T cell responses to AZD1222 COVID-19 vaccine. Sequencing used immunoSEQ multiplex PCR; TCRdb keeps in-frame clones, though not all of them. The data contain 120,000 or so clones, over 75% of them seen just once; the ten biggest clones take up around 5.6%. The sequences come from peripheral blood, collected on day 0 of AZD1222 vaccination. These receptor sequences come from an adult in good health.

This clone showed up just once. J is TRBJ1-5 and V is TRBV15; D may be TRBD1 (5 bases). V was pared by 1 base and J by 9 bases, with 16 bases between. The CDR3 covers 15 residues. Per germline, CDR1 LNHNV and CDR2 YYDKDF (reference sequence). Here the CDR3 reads CATSRGQSISWPQHF. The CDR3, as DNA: TGTGCCACCAGCAGAGGACAGTCGATCAGCTGGCCCCAGCATTTT.

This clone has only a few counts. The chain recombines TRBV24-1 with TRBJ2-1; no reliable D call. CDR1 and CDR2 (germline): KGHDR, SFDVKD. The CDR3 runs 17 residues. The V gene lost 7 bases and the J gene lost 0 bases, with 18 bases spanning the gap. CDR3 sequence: CATRKTSRSSSYNEQFF. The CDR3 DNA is TGTGCCACCAGGAAAACAAGCAGGTCCAGCTCCTACAATGAGCAGTTCTTC.

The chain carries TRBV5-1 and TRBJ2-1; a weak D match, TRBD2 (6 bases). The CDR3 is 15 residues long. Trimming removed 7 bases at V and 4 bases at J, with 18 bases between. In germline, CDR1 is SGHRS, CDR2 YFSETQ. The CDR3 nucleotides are TGCGCCAGCCGGGGGAACCCCAATCAATACAATGAGCAGTTCTTC. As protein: CASRGNPNQYNEQFF.

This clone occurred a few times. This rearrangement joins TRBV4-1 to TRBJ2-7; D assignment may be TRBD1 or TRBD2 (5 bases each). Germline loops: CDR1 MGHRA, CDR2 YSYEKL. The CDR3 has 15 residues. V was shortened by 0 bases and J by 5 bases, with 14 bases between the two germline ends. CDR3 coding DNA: TGCGCCAGCAGCCAAGAGGGCTGGGGGTTCAACGAGCAGTACTTC. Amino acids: CASSQEGWGFNEQYF.

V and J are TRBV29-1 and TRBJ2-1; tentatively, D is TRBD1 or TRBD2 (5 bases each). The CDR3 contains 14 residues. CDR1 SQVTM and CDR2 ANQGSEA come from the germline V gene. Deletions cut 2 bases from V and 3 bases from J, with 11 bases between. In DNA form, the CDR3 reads TGCAGCGTTGAATCCCGGGGCGACTACAATGAGCAGTTCTTC. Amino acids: CSVESRGDYNEQFF.

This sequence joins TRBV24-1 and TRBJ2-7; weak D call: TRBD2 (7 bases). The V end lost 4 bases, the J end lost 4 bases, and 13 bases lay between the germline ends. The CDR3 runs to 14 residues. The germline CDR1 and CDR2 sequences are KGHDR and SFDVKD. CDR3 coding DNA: TGTGCCACCAGTGACCCAGGGGAGGGATACGAGCAGTACTTC. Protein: CATSDPGEGYEQYF.

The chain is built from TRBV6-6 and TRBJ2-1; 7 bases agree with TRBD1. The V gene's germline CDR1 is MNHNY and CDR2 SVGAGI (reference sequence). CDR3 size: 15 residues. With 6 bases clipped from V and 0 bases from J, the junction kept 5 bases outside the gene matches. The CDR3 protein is CASSLQGSSYNEQFF. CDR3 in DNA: TGTGCCAGCAGCCTACAGGGGAGCTCCTACAATGAGCAGTTCTTC.

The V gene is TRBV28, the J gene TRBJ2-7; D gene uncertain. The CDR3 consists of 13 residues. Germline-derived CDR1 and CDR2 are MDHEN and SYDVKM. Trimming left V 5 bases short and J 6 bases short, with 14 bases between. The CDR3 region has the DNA TGTGCCAGCAGTCCAGACTGGCGCCCCGAGCAGTACTTC. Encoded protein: CASSPDWRPEQYF.

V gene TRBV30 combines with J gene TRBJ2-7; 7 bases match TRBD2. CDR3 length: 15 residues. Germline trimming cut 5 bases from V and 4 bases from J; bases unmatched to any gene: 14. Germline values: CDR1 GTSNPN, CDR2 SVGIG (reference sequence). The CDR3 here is CAWQGIPSGTYEQYF. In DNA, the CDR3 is TGTGCCTGGCAAGGCATTCCAAGCGGGACGTACGAGCAGTACTTC.

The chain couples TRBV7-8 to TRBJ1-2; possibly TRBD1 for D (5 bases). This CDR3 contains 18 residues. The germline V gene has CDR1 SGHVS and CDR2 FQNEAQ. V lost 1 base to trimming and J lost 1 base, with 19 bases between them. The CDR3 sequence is CASSLVYRGAGINYGYTF. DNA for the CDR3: TGTGCCAGCAGCTTAGTTTATCGTGGGGCGGGGATTAACTATGGCTACACCTTC.

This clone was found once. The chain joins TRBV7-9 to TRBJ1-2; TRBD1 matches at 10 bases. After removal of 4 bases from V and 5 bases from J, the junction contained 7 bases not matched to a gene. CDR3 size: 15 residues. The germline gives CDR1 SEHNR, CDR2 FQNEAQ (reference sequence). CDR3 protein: CASSSPGQGRYGYTF. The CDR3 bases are TGTGCCAGCAGCTCCCCGGGACAGGGGCGGTATGGCTACACCTTC.

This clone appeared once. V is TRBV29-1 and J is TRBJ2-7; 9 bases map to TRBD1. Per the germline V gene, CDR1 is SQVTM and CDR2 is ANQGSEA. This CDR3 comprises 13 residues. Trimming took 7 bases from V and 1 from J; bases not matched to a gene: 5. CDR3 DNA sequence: TGCAGCGCTCAGGGACAGGGATCCTACGAGCAGTACTTC. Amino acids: CSAQGQGSYEQYF.

The CDR3 loop is CASSLAGETSGGGETQYF. For the CDR3, the DNA is TGTGCCAGCAGCTTGGCAGGAGAGACTAGCGGGGGTGGGGAGACCCAGTACTTC. V usage is TRBV5-4 and J usage is TRBJ2-5; 12 positions match TRBD2. The V gene's germline CDR1 is SGHNT and CDR2 YYREEE (reference sequence). Unmatched junction bases numbered 11, after V lost 0 bases and J lost 5 bases. The CDR3 extends over 18 amino acids.

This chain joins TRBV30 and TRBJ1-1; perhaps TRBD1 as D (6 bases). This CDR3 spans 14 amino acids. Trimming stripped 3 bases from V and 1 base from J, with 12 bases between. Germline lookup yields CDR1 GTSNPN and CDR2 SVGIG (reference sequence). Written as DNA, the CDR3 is TGTGCCTGGAGGAGGACAGACCAGAACACTGAAGCTTTCTTT. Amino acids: CAWRRTDQNTEAFF.

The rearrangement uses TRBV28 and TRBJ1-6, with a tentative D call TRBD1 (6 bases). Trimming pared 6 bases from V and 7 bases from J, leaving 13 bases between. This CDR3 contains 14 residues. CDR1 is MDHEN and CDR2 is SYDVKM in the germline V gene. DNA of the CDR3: TGTGCCAGCAGACCCGGGACACCGAATTCACCCCTCCACTTT. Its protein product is CASRPGTPNSPLHF.